This note documents a single T cell receptor beta chain sequence. Method: immunoSEQ multiplex PCR; TCRdb's copy keeps in-frame clones and lacks some. This sample has about 130,000 clones, with approximately 94% found just once. The data were taken from a study of control samples from healthy donors and cancer patients. Germline assignment: CDR1 LGHDT and CDR2 YNNKEL (reference sequence). The CDR3 runs 14 residues. J was trimmed by 4 bases and V by 6 bases; bases with no gene match: 5. The chain is built from TRBV3-1 (or the pseudogene TRBV3-2) and TRBJ2-1, with 8 bases matching TRBD1. The source of this sequence is a man aged 25 to 45 in good health. The material sequenced was blood. The CDR3 DNA follows: TGTGCCAGCAGGGCTGACAGGGGATACAATGAGCAGTTCTTC. Residues: CASRADRGYNEQFF.